The present T cell receptor beta chain was sequenced within a study of blood T cells in healthy people across ages. Findings and limits, study-wide: From one million sequenced T cells, diversity estimates were lower bounds.

Primers used in a second PCR of about 6 to 11 cycles were a sample-barcoded 5' primer and a J-beta primer mix. TCRdb reprocessed the 5' RACE reads with MiXCR, giving one entry per CDR3 protein. Among about 1.8 million distinct CDR3 sequences listed, roughly 49% were seen once. Turning to this clonotype: Its antigen is as yet unknown.

The germline V gene has CDR1 MNHNY and CDR2 SVGAGI (reference sequence). CDR3 length: 16 residues. V lost 4 bases, J lost 6 bases, and 9 bases stayed unmatched. The chain employs TRBV6-6 and TRBJ1-6; TRBD1 matches at 7 bases. The source of this sequence is a woman aged 40-49 years in good health. The specimen was blood. Here the CDR3 reads CASSLSQGGFNSPLHF. In DNA form, the CDR3 reads TGTGCCAGCAGTTTGTCCCAGGGGGGATTTAATTCACCCCTCCACTTT.